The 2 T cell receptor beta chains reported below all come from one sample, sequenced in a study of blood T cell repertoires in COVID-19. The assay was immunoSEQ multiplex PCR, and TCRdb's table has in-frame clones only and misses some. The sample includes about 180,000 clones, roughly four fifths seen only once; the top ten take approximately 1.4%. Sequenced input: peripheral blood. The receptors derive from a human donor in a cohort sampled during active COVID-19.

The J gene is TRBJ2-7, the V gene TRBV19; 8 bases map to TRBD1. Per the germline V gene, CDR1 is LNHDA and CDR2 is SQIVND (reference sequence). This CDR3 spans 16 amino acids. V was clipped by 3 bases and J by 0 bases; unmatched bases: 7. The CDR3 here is CASSIGQGSHSYEQYF. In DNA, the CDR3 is TGTGCCAGTAGTATCGGACAGGGATCCCACTCCTACGAGCAGTACTTC.

CDR3 DNA sequence: TGTGCCAGCTCAGGTCAGGGGACCACTGGCTACACCTTC. Protein sequence: CASSGQGTTGYTF. The chain is built from TRBV18 and TRBJ1-2; maybe TRBD1 (6 bases). The CDR3 is 13 amino acids. Trimming removed 5 bases at V and 7 bases at J, with 14 bases between. Germline lookup yields CDR1 KGHSH and CDR2 LQKENI.